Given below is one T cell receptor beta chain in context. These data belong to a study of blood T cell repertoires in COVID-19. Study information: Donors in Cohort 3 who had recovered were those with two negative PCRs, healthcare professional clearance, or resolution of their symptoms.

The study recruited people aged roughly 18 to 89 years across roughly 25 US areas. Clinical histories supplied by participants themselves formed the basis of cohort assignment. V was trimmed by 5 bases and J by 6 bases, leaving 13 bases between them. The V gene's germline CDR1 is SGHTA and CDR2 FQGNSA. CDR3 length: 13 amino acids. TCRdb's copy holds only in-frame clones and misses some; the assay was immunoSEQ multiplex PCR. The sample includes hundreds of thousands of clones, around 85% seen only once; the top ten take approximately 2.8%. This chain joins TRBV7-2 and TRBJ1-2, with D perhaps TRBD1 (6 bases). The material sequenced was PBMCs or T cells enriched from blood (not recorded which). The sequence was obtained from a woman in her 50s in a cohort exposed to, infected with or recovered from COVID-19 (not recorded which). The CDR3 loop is CASSEGRGHGYTF. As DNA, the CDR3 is TGTGCCAGCAGCGAAGGCAGGGGACATGGCTACACCTTC.